The following is a T cell receptor (beta chain) sequence with its context. The record originates from a study of patients and donors after allogeneic stem cell transplantation. V gave up 6 bases and J gave up 2 bases; unmatched junction bases: 11. There are 18 residues in the CDR3. Germline CDR1 is MDHEN and CDR2 is SYDVKM. MiXCR, applied by TCRdb to the RT-PCR reads, yields one record per CDR3 protein. This table has about 40,000 distinct CDR3 sequences, 30% to 40% appearing once. The source of this sequence is a human donor who was either an allogeneic HSCT recipient or a stem cell or donor lymphocyte infusion donor (not recorded which). It is not recorded whose cells these are; they may come from a transplant donor. Material for sequencing was blood, either unsorted or a sorted T cell fraction (not recorded which). The chain carries TRBV28 and TRBJ1-5; 12 nucleotides match TRBD1. This CDR3 reads CASSPTRDRGPRNQPQHF. The CDR3 nucleotides are TGTGCCAGCAGCCCAACCCGGGACAGGGGGCCGCGCAATCAGCCCCAGCATTTT.